The rows below give T cell receptor beta chains drawn from one sample of a study of blood T cell repertoires in COVID-19. Assay: immunoSEQ multiplex PCR; the TCRdb copy retains only in-frame clones and omits some. This table holds under 200,000 clones, around nine tenths found once. The sequencing sample was made of peripheral blood. The source of these receptors is a man aged 60 to 75 with COVID-19, enrolled during active disease. The CDR3 runs from the conserved cysteine through the conserved F or W. The order of the fields is V gene, J gene, clone size, D gene, CDR3 DNA, CDR3 protein. A D gene is named only where the DNA matches it firmly. Clone size is shown for a subset of rows, as once, few, many or a class of expanded clone.

V: TRBV3-1/TRBV3-2; J: TRBJ1-5; size: NA; D: TRBD1; DNA: TGTGCCAGCAGCCAATCAGGGACAGGGAGAGGTCAGCCCCAGCATTTT; CDR3: CASSQSGTGRGQPQHF
V: TRBV28; J: TRBJ2-7; size: NA; D: TRBD1; DNA: TGTGCCAGCAGCCTCGGGGACAGGGGCTTAGACGAGCAGTACTTC; CDR3: CASSLGDRGLDEQYF
V: TRBV9; J: TRBJ2-3; size: once; D: TRBD1; DNA: TGTGCCAGCAGCGTAGGCAGGGGGCGTGACACAGATACGCAGTATTTT; CDR3: CASSVGRGRDTDTQYF
V: TRBV6-6; J: TRBJ1-2; size: NA; D: TRBD1; DNA: TGTGCCAGCAGCCTACAGGGGACCACTAACTATGGCTACACCTTC; CDR3: CASSLQGTTNYGYTF
V: TRBV4-2; J: TRBJ1-3; size: NA; D: NA; DNA: TGTGCCAGCAGCCATCCCCAGGGCGACTCTGGAAACACCATATATTTT; CDR3: CASSHPQGDSGNTIYF
V: TRBV5-1; J: TRBJ1-5; size: NA; D: NA; DNA: TGCGCCAGCAGCTTTGGTCAGGATAGCAATCAGCCCCAGCATTTT; CDR3: CASSFGQDSNQPQHF
V: TRBV28; J: TRBJ2-1; size: NA; D: TRBD2; DNA: TGTGCCAGTCGCTCCGGGACTACTTACAATGAGCAGTTCTTC; CDR3: CASRSGTTYNEQFF
V: TRBV24-1; J: TRBJ1-5; size: NA; D: NA; DNA: TGTGCCACCAGTGATGGCCAGGGCTTCAATCAGCCCCAGCATTTT; CDR3: CATSDGQGFNQPQHF
V: TRBV7-8; J: TRBJ1-2; size: once; D: NA; DNA: TGTGCCAGCAGCTTAGAAACACGAGGGCTCCCCTATGGCTACACCTTC; CDR3: CASSLETRGLPYGYTF
V: TRBV7-9; J: TRBJ2-7; size: NA; D: NA; DNA: TGTGCCAGCAGCGATTCGACAGACTCCTACGAGCAGTACTTC; CDR3: CASSDSTDSYEQYF
V: TRBV28; J: TRBJ1-6; size: NA; D: NA; DNA: TGTGCCAGCAGTTTAAATCCAGGGTATCGTTCACCCCTCCACTTT; CDR3: CASSLNPGYRSPLHF
V: TRBV27; J: TRBJ2-1; size: few; D: TRBD2; DNA: TGTGCCAGCAGGCCGGGACTAGCGGGAGGGGAGCCCAACAATGAGCAGTTCTTC; CDR3: CASRPGLAGGEPNNEQFF
V: TRBV11-1; J: TRBJ2-3; size: NA; D: TRBD1; DNA: TGTGCCAGCAGCTCCGGACAGGGCGTTAGCACAGATACGCAGTATTTT; CDR3: CASSSGQGVSTDTQYF
V: TRBV28; J: TRBJ1-5; size: NA; D: TRBD1; DNA: TGTGCCAGCAGTCTTCGGGACAGGGAGGTTGGGCAGCCCCAGCATTTT; CDR3: CASSLRDREVGQPQHF
V: TRBV2; J: TRBJ2-4; size: once; D: NA; DNA: TGTGCCAGCAAAAGGCATTCGGGGTTAGCCAAAAACATTCAGTACTTC; CDR3: CASKRHSGLAKNIQYF
V: TRBV27; J: TRBJ1-4; size: NA; D: NA; DNA: TGTGCCAGCAGTTTAAACCCGAACTCCAAAGAAAAACTGTTTTTT; CDR3: CASSLNPNSKEKLFF
V: TRBV27; J: TRBJ2-5; size: once; D: TRBD1; DNA: TGTGCCAGCAGTTTAAACAGGGGAGAGACCCAGTACTTC; CDR3: CASSLNRGETQYF
V: TRBV10-3; J: TRBJ2-1; size: NA; D: NA; DNA: TGTGCCACTTCGGACCGCCAGGGAGGCAATGAGCAGTTCTTC; CDR3: CATSDRQGGNEQFF
V: TRBV15; J: TRBJ1-1; size: NA; D: TRBD1; DNA: TGTGCCACCAGCATCCCAGGGGGCAACACTGAAGCTTTCTTT; CDR3: CATSIPGGNTEAFF
V: TRBV7-9; J: TRBJ1-2; size: many; D: NA; DNA: TGTGCCAGCAGCTTAATGTCCGACTATGGCTACACCTTC; CDR3: CASSLMSDYGYTF
V: TRBV25-1; J: TRBJ1-1; size: once; D: NA; DNA: TGTGCCAGCAGTGAATGGGGGCGGAACACTGAAGCTTTCTTT; CDR3: CASSEWGRNTEAFF
V: TRBV6-2/TRBV6-3; J: TRBJ2-7; size: NA; D: TRBD2; DNA: TGTGCCAGCAGCATTAGCGGGGGGCCGAGCTCCTACGAGCAGTACTTC; CDR3: CASSISGGPSSYEQYF
V: TRBV9; J: TRBJ2-7; size: NA; D: NA; DNA: TGTGCCAGCAGCGTAGGTGGCGTAGCGGCGCCCTACGAGCAGTACTTC; CDR3: CASSVGGVAAPYEQYF
V: TRBV25-1; J: TRBJ1-5; size: NA; D: NA; DNA: TGTGCCAGCAGTGAAAAGGGGGGCAATCAGCCCCAGCATTTT; CDR3: CASSEKGGNQPQHF
V: TRBV6-5; J: TRBJ2-3; size: NA; D: TRBD1; DNA: TGTGCCAGCAGCACCCCGGGACAGGGGTCAGATACGCAGTATTTT; CDR3: CASSTPGQGSDTQYF
V: TRBV28; J: TRBJ2-3; size: NA; D: NA; DNA: TGTGCCAGCAGTTTACCGACAGGTCAAGATACGCAGTATTTT; CDR3: CASSLPTGQDTQYF
V: TRBV7-2; J: TRBJ1-5; size: NA; D: TRBD1; DNA: TGTGCCAGCAGCTTAGGGGCAGGGGGAGGCAATCAGCCCCAGCATTTT; CDR3: CASSLGAGGGNQPQHF
V: TRBV6-6; J: TRBJ1-2; size: NA; D: NA; DNA: TGTGCCAGCAGTTACTCGGGGAAGGGGCACTACACCTTC; CDR3: CASSYSGKGHYTF
V: TRBV6-2/TRBV6-3; J: TRBJ2-5; size: NA; D: NA; DNA: TGTGCCAGCAGCCTCACTAGTTTTTCAGAGACCCAGTACTTC; CDR3: CASSLTSFSETQYF
V: TRBV6-6; J: TRBJ1-3; size: NA; D: TRBD1; DNA: TGTGCCAGCAACAGGGGCCAAACTACTGGAAACACCATATATTTT; CDR3: CASNRGQTTGNTIYF
V: TRBV11-2; J: TRBJ1-6; size: few; D: NA; DNA: TGTGCCAGCAGCCCAAGAGGAGGAGGAGCCGGATCACCCCTCCACTTT; CDR3: CASSPRGGGAGSPLHF
V: TRBV19; J: TRBJ1-6; size: NA; D: NA; DNA: TGTGCCAGCAGAGGGAGGAGGGATTCACCCCTCCACTTT; CDR3: CASRGRRDSPLHF
V: TRBV19; J: TRBJ1-2; size: NA; D: TRBD1; DNA: TGTGCCAGTAGTAAACGACAGGGCAATAACTATGGCTACACCTTC; CDR3: CASSKRQGNNYGYTF
V: TRBV30; J: TRBJ2-1; size: NA; D: TRBD2; DNA: TGTGCCTGGAGTGTGGGGGGAACTAGCGGAAACTCCTACAATGAGCAGTTCTTC; CDR3: CAWSVGGTSGNSYNEQFF
V: TRBV4-3; J: TRBJ1-2; size: NA; D: NA; DNA: TGCGCCAGCAGCCAAGATCTTTTCGTGGAGGGGAATTTTGGCTATGGCTACACCTTC; CDR3: CASSQDLFVEGNFGYGYTF
V: TRBV7-2; J: TRBJ2-3; size: once; D: NA; DNA: TGTGCCAGCAGCGCCCGGGTCACAGATACGCAGTATTTT; CDR3: CASSARVTDTQYF
V: TRBV7-9; J: TRBJ2-5; size: NA; D: TRBD2; DNA: TGTGCCAGCAGCGGCGGCCGGGGGGGAGGCCAAGAGACCCAGTACTTC; CDR3: CASSGGRGGGQETQYF
V: TRBV7-2; J: TRBJ1-3; size: NA; D: TRBD1; DNA: TGTGCCAGCAGCCCTGCCTTGACAGGGAACTCTGGAAACACCATATATTTT; CDR3: CASSPALTGNSGNTIYF
V: TRBV6-5; J: TRBJ1-1; size: NA; D: NA; DNA: TGTGCCAGCACCAAACAAGGACAAATCAACACTGAAGCTTTCTTT; CDR3: CASTKQGQINTEAFF
V: TRBV7-9; J: TRBJ2-1; size: NA; D: NA; DNA: TGTGCCAGCAGCTTAGGGGGCGACTACAATGAGCAGTTCTTC; CDR3: CASSLGGDYNEQFF
V: TRBV5-1; J: TRBJ2-6; size: NA; D: NA; DNA: TGCGCCAGCAGCCAGGAGGGGTATTCTGGGGCCAACGTCCTGACTTTC; CDR3: CASSQEGYSGANVLTF
V: TRBV27; J: TRBJ2-2; size: NA; D: NA; DNA: TGTGCCAGCATGGTTAATAGGGGGTATATCGGGGAGCTGTTTTTT; CDR3: CASMVNRGYIGELFF
V: TRBV7-9; J: TRBJ1-4; size: NA; D: NA; DNA: TGTGCCAGCAGCCGACGACAGATGGCTAATGAAAAACTGTTTTTT; CDR3: CASSRRQMANEKLFF
V: TRBV2; J: TRBJ2-3; size: once; D: NA; DNA: TGTGCCAGCACCAAGAGGGAGCTATCAGATACGCAGTATTTT; CDR3: CASTKRELSDTQYF
V: TRBV29-1; J: TRBJ2-7; size: NA; D: TRBD1; DNA: TGCAGCGTCGAATCTCAGAGGGACAGGGGATCCAACGAGCAGTACTTC; CDR3: CSVESQRDRGSNEQYF